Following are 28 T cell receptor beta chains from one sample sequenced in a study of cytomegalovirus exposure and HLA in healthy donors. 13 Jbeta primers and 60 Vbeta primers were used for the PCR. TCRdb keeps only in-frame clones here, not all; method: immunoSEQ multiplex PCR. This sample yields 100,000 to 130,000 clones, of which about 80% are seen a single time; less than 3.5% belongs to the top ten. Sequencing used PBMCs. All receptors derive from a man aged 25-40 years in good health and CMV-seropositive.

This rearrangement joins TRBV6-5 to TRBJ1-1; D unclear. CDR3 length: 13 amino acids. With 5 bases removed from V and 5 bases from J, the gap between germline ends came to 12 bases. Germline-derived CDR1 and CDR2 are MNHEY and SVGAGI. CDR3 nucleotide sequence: TGTGCCAGCAGTCCCTACGAGGGAACTGAAGCTTTCTTT. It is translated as CASSPYEGTEAFF.

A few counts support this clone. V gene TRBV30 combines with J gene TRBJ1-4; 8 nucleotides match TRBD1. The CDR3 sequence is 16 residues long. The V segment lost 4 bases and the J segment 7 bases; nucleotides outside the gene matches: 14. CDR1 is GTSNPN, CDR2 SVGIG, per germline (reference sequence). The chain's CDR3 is CAWNGQGARAGEKLFF. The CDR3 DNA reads TGTGCCTGGAACGGGCAGGGGGCGAGGGCGGGTGAAAAACTGTTTTTT.

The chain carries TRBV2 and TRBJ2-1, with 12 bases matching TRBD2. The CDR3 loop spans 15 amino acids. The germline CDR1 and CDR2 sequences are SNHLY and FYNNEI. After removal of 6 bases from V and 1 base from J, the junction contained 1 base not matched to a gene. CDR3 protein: CASRLAGGSYNEQFF. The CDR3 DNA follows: TGTGCCAGCAGACTAGCGGGGGGATCCTACAATGAGCAGTTCTTC.

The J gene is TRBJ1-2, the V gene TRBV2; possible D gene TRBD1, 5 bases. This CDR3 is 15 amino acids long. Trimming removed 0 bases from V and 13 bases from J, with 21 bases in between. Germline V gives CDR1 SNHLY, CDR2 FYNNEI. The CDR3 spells CASSEAPFRQTLGTF. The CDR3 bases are TGTGCCAGCAGTGAAGCGCCCTTCCGACAGACTTTGGGCACCTTC.

CDR3 nucleotide sequence: TGCGCCAGCAGTGAGCGACAGAGGACTGAAGCTTTCTTT. Protein sequence: CASSERQRTEAFF. The chain carries TRBV10-2 and TRBJ1-1, with D possibly being TRBD1 (5 bases). Germline assignment: CDR1 WSHSY and CDR2 SAAADI. The CDR3 runs 13 residues. V dropped 2 bases and J dropped 5 bases, with 9 bases sitting between them.

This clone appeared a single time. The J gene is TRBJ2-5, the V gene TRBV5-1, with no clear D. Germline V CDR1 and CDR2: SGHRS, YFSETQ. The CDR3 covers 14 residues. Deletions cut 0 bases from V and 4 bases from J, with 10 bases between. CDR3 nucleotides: TGCGCCAGCAGCTTGGCTCTTTCCGGAGAGACCCAGTACTTC. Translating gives CASSLALSGETQYF.

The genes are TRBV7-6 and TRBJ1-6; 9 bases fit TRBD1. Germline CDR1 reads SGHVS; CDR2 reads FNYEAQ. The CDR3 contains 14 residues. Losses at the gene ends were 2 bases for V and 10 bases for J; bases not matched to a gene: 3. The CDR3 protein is CASSLRGQGSPLHF. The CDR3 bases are TGTGCCAGCAGCTTAAGGGGACAGGGCTCACCCCTCCACTTT.

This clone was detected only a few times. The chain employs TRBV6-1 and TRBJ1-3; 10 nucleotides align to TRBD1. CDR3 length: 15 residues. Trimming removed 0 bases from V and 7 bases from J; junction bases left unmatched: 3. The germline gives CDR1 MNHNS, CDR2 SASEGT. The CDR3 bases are TGTGCCAGCAGTGAAGCGACGACAGGGGGCAACACCATATATTTT. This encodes CASSEATTGGNTIYF.

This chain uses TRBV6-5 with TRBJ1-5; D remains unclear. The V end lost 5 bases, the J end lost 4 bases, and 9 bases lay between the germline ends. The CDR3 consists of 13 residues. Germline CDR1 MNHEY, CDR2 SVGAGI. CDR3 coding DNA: TGTGCCAGCAGTCACAGTGAAAATCAGCCCCAGCATTTT. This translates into CASSHSENQPQHF.

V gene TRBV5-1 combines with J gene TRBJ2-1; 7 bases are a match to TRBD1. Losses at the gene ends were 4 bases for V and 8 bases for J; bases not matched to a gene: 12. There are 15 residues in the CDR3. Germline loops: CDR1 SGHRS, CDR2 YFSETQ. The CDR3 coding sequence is TGCGCCAGCAGCACGGGACAGAGTTCCCACGATGAGCAGTTCTTC. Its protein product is CASSTGQSSHDEQFF.

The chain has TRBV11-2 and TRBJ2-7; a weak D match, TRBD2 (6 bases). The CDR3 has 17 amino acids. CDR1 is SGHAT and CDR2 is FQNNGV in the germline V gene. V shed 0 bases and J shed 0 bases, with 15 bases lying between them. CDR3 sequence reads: CASSLDRAGLSSYEQYF. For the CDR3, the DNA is TGTGCCAGCAGCTTAGATCGAGCGGGTCTTAGCTCCTACGAGCAGTACTTC. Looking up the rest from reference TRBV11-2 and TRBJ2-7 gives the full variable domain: EAGVAQSPRYKIIEKRQSVAFWCNPISGHATLYWYQQILGQGPKLLIQFQNNGVVDDSQLPKDRFSAERLKGVDSTLKIQPAKLEDSAVYLCASSLDRAGLSSYEQYFGPGTRLTVT.

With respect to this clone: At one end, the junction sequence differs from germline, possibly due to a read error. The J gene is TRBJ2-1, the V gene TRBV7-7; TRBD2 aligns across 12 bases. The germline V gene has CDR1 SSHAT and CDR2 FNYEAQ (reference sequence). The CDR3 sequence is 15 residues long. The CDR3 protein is CASSRTSGDRNEQFF. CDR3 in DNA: TGTGCTAGCAGCCGGACTAGCGGGGATCGCAATGAGCAGTTCTTC. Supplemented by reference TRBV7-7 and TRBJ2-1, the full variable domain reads GAGVSQSPRYKVTKRGQDVTLRCDPISSHATLYWYQQALGQGPEFLTYFNYEAQPDKSGLPSDRFSAERPEGSISTLTIQRTEQRDSAMYRCASSRTSGDRNEQFFGPGTRLTVL.

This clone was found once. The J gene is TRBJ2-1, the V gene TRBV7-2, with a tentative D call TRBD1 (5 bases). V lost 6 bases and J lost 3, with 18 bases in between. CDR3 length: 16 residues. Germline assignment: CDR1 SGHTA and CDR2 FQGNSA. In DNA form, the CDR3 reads TGTGCCAGCAGTACAGGTCGAAGATCATACTACAATGAGCAGTTCTTC. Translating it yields CASSTGRRSYYNEQFF.

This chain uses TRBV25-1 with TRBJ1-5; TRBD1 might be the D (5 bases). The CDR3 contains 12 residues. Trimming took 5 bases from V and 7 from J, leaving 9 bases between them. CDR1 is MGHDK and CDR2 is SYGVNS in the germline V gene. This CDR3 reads CASSRQGQPQHF. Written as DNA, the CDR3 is TGTGCCAGCAGTAGGCAGGGCCAGCCCCAGCATTTT.

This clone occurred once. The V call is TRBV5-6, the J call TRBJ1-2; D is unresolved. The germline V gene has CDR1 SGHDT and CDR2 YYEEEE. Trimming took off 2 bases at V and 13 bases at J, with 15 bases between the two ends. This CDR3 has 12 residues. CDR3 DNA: TGTGCCAGCAGCTTCGGGGTTTCAAGTCCCACCTTC. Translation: CASSFGVSSPTF.

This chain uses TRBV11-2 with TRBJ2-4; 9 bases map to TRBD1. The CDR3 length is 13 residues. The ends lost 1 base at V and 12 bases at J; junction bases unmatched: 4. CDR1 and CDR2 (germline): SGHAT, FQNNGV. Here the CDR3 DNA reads TGTGCCAGCAGCTTAGGACAGGGGGACAGTCAGTACTTC. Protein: CASSLGQGDSQYF.

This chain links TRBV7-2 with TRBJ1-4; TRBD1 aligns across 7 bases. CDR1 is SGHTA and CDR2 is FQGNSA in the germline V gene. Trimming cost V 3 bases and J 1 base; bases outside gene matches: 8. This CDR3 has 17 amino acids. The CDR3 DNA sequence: TGTGCCAGCAGCTTCAGAGGGGGCCGGAGAACTAATGAAAAACTGTTTTTT. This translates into CASSFRGGRRTNEKLFF.

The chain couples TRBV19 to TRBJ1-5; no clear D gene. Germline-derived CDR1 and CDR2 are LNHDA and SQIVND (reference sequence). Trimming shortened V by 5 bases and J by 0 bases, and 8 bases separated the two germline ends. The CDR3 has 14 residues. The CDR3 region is CASSATNSNQPQHF. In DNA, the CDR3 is TGTGCCAGTAGTGCGACAAATAGCAATCAGCCCCAGCATTTT. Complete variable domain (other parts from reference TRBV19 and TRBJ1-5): DGGITQSPKYLFRKEGQNVTLSCEQNLNHDAMYWYRQDPGQGLRLIYYSQIVNDFQKGDIAEGYSVSREKKESFPLTVTSAQKNPTAFYLCASSATNSNQPQHFGDGTRLSIL.

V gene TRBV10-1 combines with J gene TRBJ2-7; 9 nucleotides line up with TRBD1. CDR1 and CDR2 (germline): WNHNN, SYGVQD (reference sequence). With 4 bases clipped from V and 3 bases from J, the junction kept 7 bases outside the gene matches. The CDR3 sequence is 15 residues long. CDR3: CASSVAGTGNYEQYF. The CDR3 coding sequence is TGCGCCAGCAGTGTTGCCGGGACAGGGAACTACGAGCAGTACTTC.

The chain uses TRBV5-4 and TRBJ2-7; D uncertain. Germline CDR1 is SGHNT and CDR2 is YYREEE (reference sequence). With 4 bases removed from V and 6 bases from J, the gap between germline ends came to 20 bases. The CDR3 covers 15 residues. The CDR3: CASSLEVAGTSEQYF. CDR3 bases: TGTGCCAGCAGCCTCGAAGTGGCAGGTACGAGCGAGCAGTACTTC. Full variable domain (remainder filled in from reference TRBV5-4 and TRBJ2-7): ETGVTQSPTHLIKTRGQQVTLRCSSQSGHNTVSWYQQALGQGPQFIFQYYREEENGRGNFPPRFSGLQFPNYSSELNVNALELDDSALYLCASSLEVAGTSEQYFGPGTRLTVT.

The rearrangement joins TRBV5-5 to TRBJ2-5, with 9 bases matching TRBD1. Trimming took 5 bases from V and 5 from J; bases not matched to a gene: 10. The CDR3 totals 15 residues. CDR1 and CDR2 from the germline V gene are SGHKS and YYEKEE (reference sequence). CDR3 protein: CASSPQGAGGETQYF. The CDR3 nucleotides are TGTGCCAGCAGTCCACAGGGGGCGGGTGGTGAGACCCAGTACTTC.

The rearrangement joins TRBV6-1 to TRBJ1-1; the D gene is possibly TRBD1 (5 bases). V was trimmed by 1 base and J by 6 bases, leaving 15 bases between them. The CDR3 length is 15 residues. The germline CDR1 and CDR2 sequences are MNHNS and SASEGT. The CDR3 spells CASSEETGRGAEAFF. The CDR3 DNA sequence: TGTGCCAGCAGTGAAGAAACGGGGAGGGGCGCTGAAGCTTTCTTT.

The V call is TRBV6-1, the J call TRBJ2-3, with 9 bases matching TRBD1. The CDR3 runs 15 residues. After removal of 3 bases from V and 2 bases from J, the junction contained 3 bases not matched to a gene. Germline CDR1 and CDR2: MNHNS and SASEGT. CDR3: CASSDGTGHTDTQYF. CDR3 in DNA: TGTGCCAGCAGTGATGGGACAGGGCACACAGATACGCAGTATTTT.

CDR3 DNA sequence: TGTGCCTGGGGACAGGCCTCCTACGAGCAGTACTTC. Encoded protein: CAWGQASYEQYF. The gene calls are TRBV30 and TRBJ2-7, with 7 bases that match TRBD1. The ends lost 5 bases at V and 0 bases at J; junction bases unmatched: 1. Germline V gene sequence: CDR1 GTSNPN, CDR2 SVGIG (reference sequence). The CDR3 is 12 residues long.

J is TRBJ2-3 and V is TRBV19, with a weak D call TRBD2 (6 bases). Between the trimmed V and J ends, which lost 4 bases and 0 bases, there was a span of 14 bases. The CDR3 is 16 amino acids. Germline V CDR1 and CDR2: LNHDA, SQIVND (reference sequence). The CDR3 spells CASSNRGLTSTDTQYF. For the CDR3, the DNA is TGTGCCAGTAGTAACCGCGGACTAACTAGCACAGATACGCAGTATTTT.

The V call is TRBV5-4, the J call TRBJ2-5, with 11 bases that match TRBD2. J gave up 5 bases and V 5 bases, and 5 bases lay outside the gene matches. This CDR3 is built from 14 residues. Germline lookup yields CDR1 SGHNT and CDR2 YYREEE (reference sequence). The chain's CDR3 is CASSSSGGPETQYF. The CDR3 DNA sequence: TGTGCCAGCAGTTCTAGCGGGGGGCCCGAGACCCAGTACTTC.

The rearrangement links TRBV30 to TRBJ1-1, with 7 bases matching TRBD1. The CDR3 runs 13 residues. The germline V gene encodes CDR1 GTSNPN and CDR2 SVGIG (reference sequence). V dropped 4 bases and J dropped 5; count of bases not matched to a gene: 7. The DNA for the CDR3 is TGTGCCTGGAAACAGGGGATCAGGACTGAAGCTTTCTTT. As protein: CAWKQGIRTEAFF.

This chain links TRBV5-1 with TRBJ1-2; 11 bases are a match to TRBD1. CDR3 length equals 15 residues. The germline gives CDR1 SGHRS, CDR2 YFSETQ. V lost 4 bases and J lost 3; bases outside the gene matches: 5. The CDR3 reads CASSPGQGAHYGYTF. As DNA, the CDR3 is TGCGCCAGCAGCCCCGGACAGGGGGCGCACTATGGCTACACCTTC.